A single sample gave rise to the 20 T cell receptor beta chains below, sequenced in a study of blood T cell repertoires in COVID-19. TCRdb keeps only in-frame clones here, not all; method: immunoSEQ multiplex PCR. The table shows tens of thousands of clones, with more than 80% occurring only once. Sequencing input: peripheral blood. The receptors derive from a human donor in a cohort sampled during active COVID-19.

The V call is TRBV28, the J call TRBJ2-1; 8 nucleotides match TRBD2. The CDR3 runs 16 residues. Unmatched junction bases numbered 11, after V lost 8 bases and J lost 2 bases. The V gene's germline CDR1 is MDHEN and CDR2 SYDVKM. CDR3 coding DNA: TGTGCCAGCGCCCCCGGTGGTAGCGGGGCCTACAATGAGCAGTTCTTC. It translates to CASAPGGSGAYNEQFF.

This clone was seen only a few times. The chain combines TRBV7-3 with TRBJ1-5; no clear D gene. The V gene's germline CDR1 is SGHTA and CDR2 FQGTGA. Between the trimmed V and J ends, which lost 6 bases and 4 bases, there was a span of 10 bases. CDR3 length equals 13 residues. The CDR3 reads CASSLSRNQPQHF. The DNA of the CDR3 is TGTGCCAGCAGTTTGAGCCGAAATCAGCCCCAGCATTTT. The entire variable domain, with the rest obtained from reference TRBV7-3 and TRBJ1-5, is as follows: GAGVSQTPSNKVTEKGKYVELRCDPISGHTALYWYRQSLGQGPEFLIYFQGTGAADDSGLPNDRFFAVRPEGSVSTLKIQRTERGDSAVYLCASSLSRNQPQHFGDGTRLSIL.

The gene calls are TRBV11-2 and TRBJ1-2; TRBD1 might be the D (6 bases). The CDR3 is made up of 15 amino acids. V was shortened by 4 bases and J by 0 bases, with 12 bases between the two germline ends. Per the germline V gene, CDR1 is SGHAT and CDR2 is FQNNGV. The CDR3 loop reads CASSSIGQTNYGYTF. CDR3 coding DNA: TGTGCCAGCAGCTCAATCGGACAGACTAACTATGGCTACACCTTC. Full variable domain (remainder filled in from reference TRBV11-2 and TRBJ1-2): EAGVAQSPRYKIIEKRQSVAFWCNPISGHATLYWYQQILGQGPKLLIQFQNNGVVDDSQLPKDRFSAERLKGVDSTLKIQPAKLEDSAVYLCASSSIGQTNYGYTFGSGTRLTVV.

This chain links TRBV7-9 with TRBJ1-2; maybe TRBD1 (6 bases). V was clipped by 4 bases and J by 8 bases, with 20 bases between them. Germline V gene lookup returns CDR1 SEHNR and CDR2 FQNEAQ (reference sequence). The CDR3 totals 15 residues. CDR3 loop: CASSSGAARAGGYTF. DNA of the CDR3: TGTGCCAGCAGCTCAGGGGCGGCGCGGGCCGGAGGCTACACCTTC.

V and J are TRBV5-1 and TRBJ2-2; possible D gene TRBD2, 5 bases. V lost 1 base to trimming and J lost 5 bases, with 9 bases between them. CDR3 size: 14 residues. Germline loops: CDR1 SGHRS, CDR2 YFSETQ. CDR3: CASSLRGSTGELFF. In DNA, the CDR3 is TGCGCCAGCAGCTTGCGGGGTTCTACCGGGGAGCTGTTTTTT.

The rearrangement joins TRBV5-4 to TRBJ2-5; D may be TRBD1 (6 bases). The CDR3 is made up of 14 amino acids. Germline loops: CDR1 SGHNT, CDR2 YYREEE (reference sequence). V lost 4 bases to trimming and J lost 5 bases, with 15 bases between them. In DNA, the CDR3 is TGTGCCAGCAGCCAGGACAGCCTTAAGGAGACCCAGTACTTC. Its protein product is CASSQDSLKETQYF. Supplemented by reference TRBV5-4 and TRBJ2-5, the full variable domain reads ETGVTQSPTHLIKTRGQQVTLRCSSQSGHNTVSWYQQALGQGPQFIFQYYREEENGRGNFPPRFSGLQFPNYSSELNVNALELDDSALYLCASSQDSLKETQYFGPGTRLLVL.

The chain uses TRBV14 and TRBJ2-6; a possible D gene is TRBD2 (5 bases). The CDR3 loop spans 15 amino acids. V was pared by 1 base and J by 2 bases, with 6 bases between. Germline CDR1 is SGHDN and CDR2 is FVKESK. The CDR3 DNA reads TGTGCCAGCAGCCAAGTGAGGGCTGGGGCCAACGTCCTGACTTTC. Translating gives CASSQVRAGANVLTF.

The chain has TRBV2 and TRBJ2-5, with TRBD2 identical over 10 bases. CDR1 is SNHLY, CDR2 FYNNEI, per germline. CDR3 length: 15 residues. V lost 7 bases, J lost 4 bases, and 9 bases stayed unmatched. The CDR3 protein is CASNGAGGPIETQYF. The DNA for the CDR3 is TGTGCCAGCAACGGAGCGGGGGGGCCAATAGAGACCCAGTACTTC.

This clone came up once. The rearrangement uses TRBV11-3 and TRBJ1-1; D call uncertain. CDR3 length equals 12 residues. The V gene's germline CDR1 is SGHNT and CDR2 YENEEA. V was trimmed by 2 bases and J by 8 bases, leaving 9 bases between them. This CDR3 is CASSLFPGEAFF. The DNA of the CDR3 is TGTGCCAGCAGCTTATTTCCGGGAGAAGCTTTCTTT.

The chain links TRBV24-1 to TRBJ2-5, with 8 bases identical to TRBD2. J lost 4 bases, V lost 3 bases, and 12 bases had no gene match. This CDR3 has 17 amino acids. CDR1 is KGHDR and CDR2 is SFDVKD in the germline V gene. The DNA of the CDR3 is TGTGCCACCAGTGATCCGGGGGGAGCGGGAGCCCCAGAGACCCAGTACTTC. Its translation: CATSDPGGAGAPETQYF.

This chain uses TRBV5-1 with TRBJ1-2, with 7 nucleotides matching TRBD1. There are 14 residues in the CDR3. V lost 0 bases and J lost 3; bases outside the gene matches: 2. Per the germline V gene, CDR1 is SGHRS and CDR2 is YFSETQ. CDR3 DNA: TGCGCCAGCAGCTTGGGTACAGGGGACTATGGCTACACCTTC. Amino acids: CASSLGTGDYGYTF. The full variable domain, in which reference TRBV5-1 and TRBJ1-2 provide the parts outside the CDR3, is KAGVTQTPRYLIKTRGQQVTLSCSPISGHRSVSWYQQTPGQGLQFLFEYFSETQRNKGNFPGRFSGRQFSNSRSEMNVSTLELGDSALYLCASSLGTGDYGYTFGSGTRLTVV.

Only one count was recorded for this clone. The rearrangement joins TRBV5-4 to TRBJ1-1, with TRBD1 as a possible D gene (5 bases). With 0 bases removed from V and 3 bases from J, the gap between germline ends came to 6 bases. CDR3 length: 13 amino acids. In germline, CDR1 is SGHNT, CDR2 YYREEE (reference sequence). CDR3 loop: CASSLAGHTEAFF. CDR3 DNA: TGTGCCAGCAGCTTGGCAGGGCACACTGAAGCTTTCTTT.

This chain uses TRBV7-8 with TRBJ2-1; 11 bases fit TRBD2. CDR3 length equals 14 residues. With 10 bases clipped from V and 1 base from J, the junction kept 3 bases outside the gene matches. Germline CDR1 SGHVS, CDR2 FQNEAQ. CDR3 sequence: CATGLAGSYNEQFF. CDR3 bases: TGTGCCACCGGACTAGCGGGTTCCTACAATGAGCAGTTCTTC.

The chain carries TRBV11-2 and TRBJ2-1, with 9 bases that match TRBD2. In germline, CDR1 is SGHAT, CDR2 FQNNGV. The CDR3 spans 13 residues. Trimming removed 1 base from V and 15 bases from J; junction bases left unmatched: 7. CDR3 in DNA: TGTGCCAGCAGCTTAGGTTCGGCGGGGGGGTGGTTCTTC. Translation gives CASSLGSAGGWFF.

The J gene is TRBJ2-1, the V gene TRBV3-1 (or the pseudogene TRBV3-2); the match to TRBD1 covers 7 bases. The CDR3 length is 14 residues. V lost 5 bases, J lost 5 bases, and 6 bases stayed unmatched. Germline V gene lookup returns CDR1 LGHDT and CDR2 YNNKEL (reference sequence). The CDR3 spells CASSSGQPNNEQFF. DNA for the CDR3: TGTGCCAGCAGCTCGGGACAGCCAAACAATGAGCAGTTCTTC.

This clone was seen only once. The chain is built from TRBV28 and TRBJ1-6; 7 nucleotides align to TRBD1. V lost 6 bases, J lost 7 bases, and 9 bases stayed unmatched. CDR1 is MDHEN and CDR2 is SYDVKM in the germline V gene. This CDR3 has 15 amino acids. The CDR3 here is CASSLTGSGNSPLHF. CDR3 sequence (DNA): TGTGCCAGCAGCCTGACAGGGTCTGGGAATTCACCCCTCCACTTT.

The rearrangement uses TRBV6-6 and TRBJ2-5; D perhaps matches TRBD2 (6 bases). The V end was cut by 5 bases, the J end by 4 bases, with 17 bases between. Germline CDR1 reads MNHNY; CDR2 reads SVGAGI (reference sequence). This CDR3 region has 15 residues. The CDR3 region is CASSRDGVGGETQYF. Written as DNA, the CDR3 is TGTGCCAGCAGTCGGGACGGGGTGGGGGGAGAGACCCAGTACTTC.

The chain couples TRBV19 to TRBJ1-6, with D uncertain. The germline V and J ends were trimmed by 4 bases and 0 bases, with 13 bases remaining between them. The CDR3 sequence is 17 residues long. From germline, CDR1 is LNHDA and CDR2 SQIVND (reference sequence). The CDR3 nucleotides read TGTGCCAGTAGTACAAAAACCTATAGCTCCTATAATTCACCCCTCCACTTT. Protein sequence: CASSTKTYSSYNSPLHF.

The chain carries TRBV5-5 and TRBJ1-3, with a tentative D call TRBD1 (5 bases). V shed 3 bases and J shed 0 bases, with 10 bases lying between them. Germline CDR1 and CDR2: SGHKS and YYEKEE (reference sequence). The CDR3 contains 15 residues. CDR3: CASSSRGGSGNTIYF. CDR3 sequence (DNA): TGTGCCAGCAGCTCGCGGGGGGGCTCTGGAAACACCATATATTTT.

The chain is built from TRBV28 and TRBJ1-6, with 10 bases lining up with TRBD1. The CDR3 spans 15 residues. From germline, CDR1 is MDHEN and CDR2 SYDVKM. V trimming: 6 bases; J trimming: 7 bases; junction bases outside the gene matches: 6. The CDR3 reads CASSPTGGANSPLHF. The DNA for the CDR3 is TGTGCCAGCAGCCCGACAGGGGGCGCAAATTCACCCCTCCACTTT.